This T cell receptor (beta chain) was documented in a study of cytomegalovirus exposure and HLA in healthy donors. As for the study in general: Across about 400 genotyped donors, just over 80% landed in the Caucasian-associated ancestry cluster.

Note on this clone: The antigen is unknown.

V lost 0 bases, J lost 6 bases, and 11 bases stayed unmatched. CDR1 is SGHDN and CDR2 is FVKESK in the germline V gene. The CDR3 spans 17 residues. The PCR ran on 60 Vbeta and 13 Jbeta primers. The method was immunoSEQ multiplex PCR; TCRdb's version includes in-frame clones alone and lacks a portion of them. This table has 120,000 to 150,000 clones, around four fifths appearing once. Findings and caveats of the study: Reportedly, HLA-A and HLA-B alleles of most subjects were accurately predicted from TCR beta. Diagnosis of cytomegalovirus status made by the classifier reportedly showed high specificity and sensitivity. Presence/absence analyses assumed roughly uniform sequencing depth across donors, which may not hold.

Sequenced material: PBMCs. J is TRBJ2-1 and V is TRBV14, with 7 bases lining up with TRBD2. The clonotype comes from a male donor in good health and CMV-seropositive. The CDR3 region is CASSQDRWEGLGNEQFF. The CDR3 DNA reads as TGTGCCAGCAGCCAAGATAGGTGGGAGGGCCTGGGCAATGAGCAGTTCTTC.